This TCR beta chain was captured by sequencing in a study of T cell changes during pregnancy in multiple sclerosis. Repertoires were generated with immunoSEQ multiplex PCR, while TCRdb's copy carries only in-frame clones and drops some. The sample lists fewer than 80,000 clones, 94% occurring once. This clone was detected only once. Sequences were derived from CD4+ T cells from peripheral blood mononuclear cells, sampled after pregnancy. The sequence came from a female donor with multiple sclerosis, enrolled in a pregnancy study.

CDR3 coding DNA: TGCGCCAGCAGTTACTGCTGGGGACAGGTGGTAGCCTACGAGCAGTACTTC. Translation: CASSYCWGQVVAYEQYF. V usage is TRBV23-1 and J usage is TRBJ2-7; 8 bases align to TRBD1. TRBV23-1 is an ORF, and what it does is uncertain. The length of the CDR3 is 17 residues. J gave up 2 bases and V 5 bases, and 14 bases lay outside the gene matches.